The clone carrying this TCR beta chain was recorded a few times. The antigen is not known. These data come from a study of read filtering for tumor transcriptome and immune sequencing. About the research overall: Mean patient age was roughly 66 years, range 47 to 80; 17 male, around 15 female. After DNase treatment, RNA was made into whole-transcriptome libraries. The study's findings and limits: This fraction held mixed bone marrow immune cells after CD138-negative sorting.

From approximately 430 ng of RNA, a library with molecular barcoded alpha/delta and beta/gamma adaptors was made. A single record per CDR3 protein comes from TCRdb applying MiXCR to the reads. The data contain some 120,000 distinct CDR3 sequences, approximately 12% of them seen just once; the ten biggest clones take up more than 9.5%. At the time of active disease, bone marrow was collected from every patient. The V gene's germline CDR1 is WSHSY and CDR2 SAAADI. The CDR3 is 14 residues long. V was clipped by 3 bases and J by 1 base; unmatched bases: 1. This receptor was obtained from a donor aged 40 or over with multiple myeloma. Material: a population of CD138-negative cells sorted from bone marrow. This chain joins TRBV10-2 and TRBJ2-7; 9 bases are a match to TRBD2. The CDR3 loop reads CASSDLAGSYEQYF. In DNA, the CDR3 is TGCGCCAGCAGTGACCTAGCGGGATCCTACGAGCAGTACTTC.